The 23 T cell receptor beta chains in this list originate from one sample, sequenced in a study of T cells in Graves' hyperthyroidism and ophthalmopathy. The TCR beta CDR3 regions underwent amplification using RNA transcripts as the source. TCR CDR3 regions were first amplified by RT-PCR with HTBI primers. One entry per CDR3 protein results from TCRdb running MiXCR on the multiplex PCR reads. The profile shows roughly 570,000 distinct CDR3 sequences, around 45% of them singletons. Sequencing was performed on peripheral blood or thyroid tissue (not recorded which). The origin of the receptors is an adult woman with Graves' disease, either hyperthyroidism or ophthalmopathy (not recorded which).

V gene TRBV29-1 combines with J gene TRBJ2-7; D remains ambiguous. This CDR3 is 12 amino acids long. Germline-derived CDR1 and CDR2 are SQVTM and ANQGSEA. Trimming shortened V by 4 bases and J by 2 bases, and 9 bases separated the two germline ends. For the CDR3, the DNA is TGCAGCGTTGTAGGTAGAGCCTACGAGCAGTACTTC. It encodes CSVVGRAYEQYF.

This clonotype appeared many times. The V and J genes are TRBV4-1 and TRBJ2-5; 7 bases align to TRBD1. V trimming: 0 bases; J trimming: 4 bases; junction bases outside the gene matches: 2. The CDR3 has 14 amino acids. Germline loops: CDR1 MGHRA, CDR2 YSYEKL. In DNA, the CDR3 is TGCGCCAGCAGCCAAGATCGGGACAGAGAGACCCAGTACTTC. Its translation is CASSQDRDRETQYF.

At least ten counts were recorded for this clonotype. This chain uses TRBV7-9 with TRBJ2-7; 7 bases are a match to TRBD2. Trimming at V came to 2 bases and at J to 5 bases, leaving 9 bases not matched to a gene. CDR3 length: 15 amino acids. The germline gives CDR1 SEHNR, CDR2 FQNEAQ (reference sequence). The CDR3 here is CASSLYGGMANEQYF. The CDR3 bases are TGTGCCAGCAGCTTATACGGGGGGATGGCTAACGAGCAGTACTTC. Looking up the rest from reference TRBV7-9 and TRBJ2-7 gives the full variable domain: DTGVSQNPRHKITKRGQNVTFRCDPISEHNRLYWYRQTLGQGPEFLTYFQNEAQLEKSRLLSDRFSAERPKGSFSTLEIQRTEQGDSAMYLCASSLYGGMANEQYFGPGTRLTVT.

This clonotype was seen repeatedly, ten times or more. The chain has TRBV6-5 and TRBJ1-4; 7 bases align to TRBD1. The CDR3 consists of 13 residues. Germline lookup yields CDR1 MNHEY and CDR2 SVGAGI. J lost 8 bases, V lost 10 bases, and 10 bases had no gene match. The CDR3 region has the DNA TGTGCCACCAAAGACAGGGAAGAAGAAAAACTGTTTTTT. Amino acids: CATKDREEEKLFF.

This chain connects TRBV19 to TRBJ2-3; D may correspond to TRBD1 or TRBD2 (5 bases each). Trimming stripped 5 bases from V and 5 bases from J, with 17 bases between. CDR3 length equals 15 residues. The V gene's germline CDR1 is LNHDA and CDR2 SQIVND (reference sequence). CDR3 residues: CASSGRTGKRDTQYF. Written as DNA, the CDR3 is TGTGCCAGTAGTGGGAGAACAGGAAAGAGAGATACGCAGTATTTT.

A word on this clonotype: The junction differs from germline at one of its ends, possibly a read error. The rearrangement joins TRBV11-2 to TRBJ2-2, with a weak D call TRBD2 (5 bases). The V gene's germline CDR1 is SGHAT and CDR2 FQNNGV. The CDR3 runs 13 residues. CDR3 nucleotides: TGTGCCAGCAGCCTCTCTAGCCCCGGGGAGCTGTCTTTT. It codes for CASSLSSPGELSF. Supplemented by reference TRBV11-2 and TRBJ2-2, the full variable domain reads EAGVAQSPRYKIIEKRQSVAFWCNPISGHATLYWYQQILGQGPKLLIQFQNNGVVDDSQLPKDRFSAERLKGVDSTLKIQPAKLEDSAVYLCASSLSSPGELSFGEGSRLTVL.

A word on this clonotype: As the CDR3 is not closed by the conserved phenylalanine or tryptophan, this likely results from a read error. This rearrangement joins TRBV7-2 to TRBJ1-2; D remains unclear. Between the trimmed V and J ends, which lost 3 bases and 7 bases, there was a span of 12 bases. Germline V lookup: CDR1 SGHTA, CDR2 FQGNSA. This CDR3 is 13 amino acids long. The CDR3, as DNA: TGTGCCAGCAGCTTGAACATGCTCTGTGGCTACACCTCC. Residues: CASSLNMLCGYTS.

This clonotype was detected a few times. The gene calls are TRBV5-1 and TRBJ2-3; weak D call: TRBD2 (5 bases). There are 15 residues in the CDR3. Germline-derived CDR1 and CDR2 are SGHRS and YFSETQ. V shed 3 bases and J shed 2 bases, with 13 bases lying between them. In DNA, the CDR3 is TGCGCCAGCAGCTACCGAAGCGGCAACACAGATACGCAGTATTTT. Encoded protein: CASSYRSGNTDTQYF.

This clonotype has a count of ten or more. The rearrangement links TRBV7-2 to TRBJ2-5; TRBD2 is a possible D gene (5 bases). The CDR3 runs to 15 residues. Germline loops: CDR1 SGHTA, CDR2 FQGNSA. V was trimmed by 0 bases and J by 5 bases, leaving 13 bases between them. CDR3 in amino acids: CASSLAGLPGETQYF. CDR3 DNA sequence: TGTGCCAGCAGCTTAGCAGGACTCCCGGGGGAGACCCAGTACTTC.

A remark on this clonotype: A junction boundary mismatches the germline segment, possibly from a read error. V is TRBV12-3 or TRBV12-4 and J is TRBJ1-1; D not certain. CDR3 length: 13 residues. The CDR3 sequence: CASSLARNTEAFF. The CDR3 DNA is TGTGCCAGCAGTCTAGCGCGTAACACTGAAGCTTTCTTT.

The chain's CDR3 is CASRRGTGKTGELFF. In DNA, the CDR3 is TGTGCCAGCAGACGCGGGACAGGGAAAACCGGGGAGCTGTTTTTT. The J gene is TRBJ2-2, the V gene TRBV28; 9 nucleotides match TRBD1. The ends lost 6 bases at V and 5 bases at J; junction bases unmatched: 7. Germline CDR1 and CDR2: MDHEN and SYDVKM. CDR3 size: 15 residues.

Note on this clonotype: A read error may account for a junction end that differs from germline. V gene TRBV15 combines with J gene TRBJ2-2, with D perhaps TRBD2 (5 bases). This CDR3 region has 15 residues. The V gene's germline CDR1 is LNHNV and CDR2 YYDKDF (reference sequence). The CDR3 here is CATSRDPANTGELLF. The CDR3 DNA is TGTGCCACCAGCAGAGATCCTGCGAACACCGGGGAGCTGCTTTTT.

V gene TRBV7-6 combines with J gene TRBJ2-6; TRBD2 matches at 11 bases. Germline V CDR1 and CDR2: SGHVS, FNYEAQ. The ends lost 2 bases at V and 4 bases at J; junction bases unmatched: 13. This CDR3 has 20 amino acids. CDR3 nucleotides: TGTGCCAGCAGCTTAAGCCCCTCTAGCGGGAGGACTACCGGGGCCAACGTCCTGACTTTC. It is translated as CASSLSPSSGRTTGANVLTF.

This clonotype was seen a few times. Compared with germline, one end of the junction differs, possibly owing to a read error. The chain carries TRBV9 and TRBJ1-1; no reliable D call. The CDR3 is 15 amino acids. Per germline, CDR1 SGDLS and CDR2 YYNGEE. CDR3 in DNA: TGTGCCAGCAGCGCGAGGAAAGACGGAGACACTAAAGCTTTCTTT. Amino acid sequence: CASSARKDGDTKAFF.

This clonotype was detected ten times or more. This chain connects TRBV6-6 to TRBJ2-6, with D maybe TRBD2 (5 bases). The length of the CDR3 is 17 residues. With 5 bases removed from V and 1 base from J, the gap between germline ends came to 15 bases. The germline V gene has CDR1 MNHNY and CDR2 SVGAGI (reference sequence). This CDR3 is CASSTGEFPSGANVLTF. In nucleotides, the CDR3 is TGTGCCAGCAGTACCGGGGAATTCCCTTCTGGGGCCAACGTCCTGACTTTC.

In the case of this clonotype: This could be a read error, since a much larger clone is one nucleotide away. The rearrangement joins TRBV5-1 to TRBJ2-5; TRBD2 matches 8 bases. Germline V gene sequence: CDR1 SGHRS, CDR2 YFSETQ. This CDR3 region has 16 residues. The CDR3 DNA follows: TGCGCCAGCAGACCGAGGCGGGGGGCTACCCAAGAGACCCAGTGCTTC. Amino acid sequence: CASRPRRGATQETQCF.

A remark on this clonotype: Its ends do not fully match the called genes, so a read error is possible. The CDR3 DNA reads as TGTGCCAGCAGTGAAACAGACTCAAGCCGGGTATATTTCTTC. This translates into CASSETDSSRVYFF. The chain carries TRBV12-3 or TRBV12-4 and TRBJ2-7, with unresolved D. The CDR3 extends over 14 amino acids.

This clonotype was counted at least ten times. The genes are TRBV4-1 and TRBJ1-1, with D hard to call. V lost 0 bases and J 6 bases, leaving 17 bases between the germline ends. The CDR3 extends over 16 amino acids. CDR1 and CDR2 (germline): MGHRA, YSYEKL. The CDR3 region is CASSQDQNLLNPEAFF. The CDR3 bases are TGCGCCAGCAGCCAAGATCAGAACTTACTAAATCCTGAAGCTTTCTTT.

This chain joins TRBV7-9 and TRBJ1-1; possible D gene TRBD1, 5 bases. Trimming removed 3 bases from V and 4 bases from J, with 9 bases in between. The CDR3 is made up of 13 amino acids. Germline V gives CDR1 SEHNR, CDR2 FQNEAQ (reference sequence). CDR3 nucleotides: TGTGCCAGCAGCTTCGGGGGGTTCACTGAAGCTTTCTTT. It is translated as CASSFGGFTEAFF. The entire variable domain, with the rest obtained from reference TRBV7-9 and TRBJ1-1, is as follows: DTGVSQNPRHKITKRGQNVTFRCDPISEHNRLYWYRQTLGQGPEFLTYFQNEAQLEKSRLLSDRFSAERPKGSFSTLEIQRTEQGDSAMYLCASSFGGFTEAFFGQGTRLTVV.

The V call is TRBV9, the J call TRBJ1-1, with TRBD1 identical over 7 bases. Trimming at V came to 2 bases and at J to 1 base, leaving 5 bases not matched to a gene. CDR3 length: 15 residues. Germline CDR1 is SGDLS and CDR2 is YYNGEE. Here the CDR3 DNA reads TGTGCCAGCAGCGTGACAGGGAAGGGGAACACTGAAGCTTTCTTT. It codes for CASSVTGKGNTEAFF. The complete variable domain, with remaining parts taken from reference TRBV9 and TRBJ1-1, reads DSGVTQTPKHLITATGQRVTLRCSPRSGDLSVYWYQQSLDQGLQFLIQYYNGEERAKGNILERFSAQQFPDLHSELNLSSLELGDSALYFCASSVTGKGNTEAFFGQGTRLTVV.

CDR3 bases: TGTGCCAGCAGCCCCCAGACAGGGACGGTGCGCACCGGGGAGCTGTTTTTT. Its translation is CASSPQTGTVRTGELFF. The chain carries TRBV7-9 and TRBJ2-2, with TRBD1 identical over 7 bases. Per the germline V gene, CDR1 is SEHNR and CDR2 is FQNEAQ (reference sequence). J was trimmed by 4 bases and V by 5 bases; bases with no gene match: 13. The length of the CDR3 is 17 residues.

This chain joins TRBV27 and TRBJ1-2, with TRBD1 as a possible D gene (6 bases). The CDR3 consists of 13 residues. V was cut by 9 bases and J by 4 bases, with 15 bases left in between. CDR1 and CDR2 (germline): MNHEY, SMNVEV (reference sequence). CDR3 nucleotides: TGTGCCAGAATGGGACACCCTATCTATGGCTACACCTTC. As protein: CARMGHPIYGYTF.

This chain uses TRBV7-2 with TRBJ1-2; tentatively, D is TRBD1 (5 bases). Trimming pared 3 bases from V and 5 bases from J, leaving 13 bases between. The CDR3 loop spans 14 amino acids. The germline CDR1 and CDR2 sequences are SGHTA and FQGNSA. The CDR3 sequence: CASSFSPGNYGYTF. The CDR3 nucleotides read TGTGCCAGCAGCTTTTCACCAGGGAATTATGGCTACACCTTC.